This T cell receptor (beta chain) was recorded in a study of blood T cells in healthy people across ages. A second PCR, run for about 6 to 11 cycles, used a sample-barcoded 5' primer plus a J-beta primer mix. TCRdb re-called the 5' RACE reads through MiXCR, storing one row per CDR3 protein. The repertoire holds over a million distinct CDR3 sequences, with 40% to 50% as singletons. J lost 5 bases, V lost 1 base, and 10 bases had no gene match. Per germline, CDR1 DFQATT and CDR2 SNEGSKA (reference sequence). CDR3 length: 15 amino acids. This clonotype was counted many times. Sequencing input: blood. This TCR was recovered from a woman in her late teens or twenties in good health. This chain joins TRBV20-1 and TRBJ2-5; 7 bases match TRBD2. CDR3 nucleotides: TGCAGTGCTAGAGGACTAGCTCATTCGGGGGAGACCCAGTACTTC. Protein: CSARGLAHSGETQYF.